These T cell receptor beta chains were read from a single sample in a study of a mutant IDH1 vaccine in newly diagnosed glioma. Sequencing used immunoSEQ multiplex PCR; TCRdb keeps in-frame clones, though not all of them. The profile shows approximately 50,000 clones, 75% to 90% of them singletons. Their target antigens are unknown. Sequences were derived from PBMCs, sampled from a glioma patient whose treatment included an IDH1 peptide vaccine. The receptors stem from a woman aged 45-65 years with glioma. Each CDR3 is given with its conserved first and last residue. Fields, in order: J gene, V gene, clone size, D gene, CDR3 DNA, CDR3 protein. A D gene is named only where the DNA matches it firmly. Only some rows state a clone size, as once, few, many or a class for expanded clones.

TRBJ2-1 TRBV29-1 - - TGCAGCGTTAGCGGGACAGGCAACAATGAGCAGTTCTTC CSVSGTGNNEQFF
TRBJ2-1 TRBV19 - - TGTGCCAGTAGTGCAACAGGGTCCAATGAGCAGTTCTTC CASSATGSNEQFF
TRBJ2-6 TRBV28 - - TGTGCCAGCAGGTTCGATCAGGGGGCCAACGTCCTGACTTTC CASRFDQGANVLTF
TRBJ2-5 TRBV5-1 - - TGCGCCAGCAGCTTGGTCGGTGGGGCGGAGACCCAGTACTTC CASSLVGGAETQYF
TRBJ2-1 TRBV27 - - TGTGCCAGCAGTTTATTCGTCAGGTCGGCCAATGAGCAGTTCTTC CASSLFVRSANEQFF
TRBJ2-2 TRBV5-1 - - TGCGCCAGCAGGGATCCTCCCGGGGAGCTGTTTTTT CASRDPPGELFF
TRBJ1-1 TRBV14 - - TGTGCCAGCAGCCACCCCGGACAGAAATGGGCTGAAGCTTTCTTT CASSHPGQKWAEAFF
TRBJ2-5 TRBV7-9 few - TGTGCCAGCAGCTTAGGGGTCAAAGAGACCCAGTACTTC CASSLGVKETQYF
TRBJ1-5 TRBV19 - - TGTGCCAGCACAGTACGGTCCCCCTCGGGCAATCAGCCCCAGCATTTT CASTVRSPSGNQPQHF
TRBJ1-6 TRBV14 - - TGTGCCAGCAGCCAAGTCTGGGAGGGTTCACCCCTCCACTTT CASSQVWEGSPLHF
TRBJ1-1 TRBV6-5 - - TGTGCCAGCGATTCTAAAGGGCGCAGAACTGAAGCTTTCTTT CASDSKGRRTEAFF
TRBJ2-1 TRBV12-5 - - TGTGCTAGTGGTTTGGTACATTCCCGGAATAAGCAGTTCTTC CASGLVHSRNKQFF
TRBJ2-1 TRBV5-1 - - TGCGCCAGCAGCTTGGGGGGCGCCTACAATGAGCAGTTCTTC CASSLGGAYNEQFF
TRBJ1-6 TRBV5-4 - - TGTGCCAGCAGCTTGGCCGGACAGCTCACTAATTCACCCCTCCACTTT CASSLAGQLTNSPLHF
TRBJ1-2 TRBV7-3 - - TGTGCCAGCAGCTTAATCCCTCGAGGGGCAGGTGGCTACACCTTC CASSLIPRGAGGYTF
TRBJ2-7 TRBV6-5 - TRBD2 TGTGCCAGCAGTTCGACTAGCGGGGGGGCATACGAGCAGTACTTC CASSSTSGGAYEQYF
TRBJ1-4 TRBV7-9 - - TGTGCCAGCAGCTTAATACAGATGAATGAAAAACTGTTTTTT CASSLIQMNEKLFF
TRBJ1-5 TRBV5-8 - TRBD1 TGTGCCAGCAGGATACACGGGACAGGCAAGTCTGGGGGGAATCAGCCCCAGCATTTT CASRIHGTGKSGGNQPQHF
TRBJ2-7 TRBV2 - - TGTGCCAGCAACTTACTTTGGGGGAGCGAGCAGTACTTC CASNLLWGSEQYF
TRBJ2-3 TRBV6-4 few TRBD2 TGTGCCAGCAGTGAAGCAGCGGGGGGGACAGATACGCAGTATTTT CASSEAAGGTDTQYF
TRBJ1-4 TRBV5-1 - TRBD1 TGCGCCAGCAGCTTTGAAGACAGGGTTGAAAAACTGTTTTTT CASSFEDRVEKLFF
TRBJ2-7 TRBV18 once - TGTGCCAGCTCACCGGGCTCTGACGAGCAGTACTTC CASSPGSDEQYF
TRBJ2-3 TRBV9 - - TGTGCCAGCAGCGTCCCGGGGGTAGATACGCAGTATTTT CASSVPGVDTQYF